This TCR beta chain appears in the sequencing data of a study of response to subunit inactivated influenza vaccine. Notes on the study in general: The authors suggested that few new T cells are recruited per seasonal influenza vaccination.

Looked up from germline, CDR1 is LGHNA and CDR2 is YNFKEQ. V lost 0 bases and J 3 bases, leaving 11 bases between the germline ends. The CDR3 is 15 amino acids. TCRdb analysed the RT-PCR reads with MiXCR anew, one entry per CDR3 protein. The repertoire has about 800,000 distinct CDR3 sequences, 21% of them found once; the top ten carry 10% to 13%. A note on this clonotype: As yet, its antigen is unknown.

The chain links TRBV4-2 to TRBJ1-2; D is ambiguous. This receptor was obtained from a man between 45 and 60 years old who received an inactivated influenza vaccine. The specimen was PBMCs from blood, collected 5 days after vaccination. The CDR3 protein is CASSQDRSGDYGYTF. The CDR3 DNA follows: TGTGCCAGCAGCCAAGATCGCTCAGGAGACTATGGCTACACCTTC.